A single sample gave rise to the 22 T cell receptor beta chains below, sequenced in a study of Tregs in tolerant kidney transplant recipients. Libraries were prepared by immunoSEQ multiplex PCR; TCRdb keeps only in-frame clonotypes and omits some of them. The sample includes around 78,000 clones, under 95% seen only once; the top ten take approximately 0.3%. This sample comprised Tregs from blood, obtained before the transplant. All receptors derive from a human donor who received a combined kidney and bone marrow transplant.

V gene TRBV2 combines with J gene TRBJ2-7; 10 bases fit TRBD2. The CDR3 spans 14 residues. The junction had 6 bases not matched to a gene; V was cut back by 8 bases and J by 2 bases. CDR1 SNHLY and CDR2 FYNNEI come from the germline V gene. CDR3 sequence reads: CASWRSGGAYEQYF. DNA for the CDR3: TGTGCCAGCTGGCGAAGCGGGGGGGCCTACGAGCAGTACTTC.

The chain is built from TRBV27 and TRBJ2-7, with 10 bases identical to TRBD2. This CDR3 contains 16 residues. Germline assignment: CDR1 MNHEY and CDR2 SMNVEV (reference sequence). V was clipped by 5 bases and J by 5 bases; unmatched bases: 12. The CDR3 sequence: CASSALSSGSLDEQYF. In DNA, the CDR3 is TGTGCCAGCAGTGCTCTATCTAGCGGGAGCCTTGACGAGCAGTACTTC.

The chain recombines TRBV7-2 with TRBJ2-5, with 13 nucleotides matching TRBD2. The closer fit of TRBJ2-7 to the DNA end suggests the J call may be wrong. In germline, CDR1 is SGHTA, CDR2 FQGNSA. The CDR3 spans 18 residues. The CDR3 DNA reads TGTGCCAGCAGCTTAGTTGGACTAGCGGGAGAGCCCTCCTACGAGCAGTACTTC. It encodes CASSLVGLAGEPSYEQYF.

CDR3 sequence: CASSFRQSNQPQHF. CDR3 DNA sequence: TGTGCCAGCAGTTTCAGACAGAGCAATCAGCCCCAGCATTTT. V and J are TRBV27 and TRBJ1-5; D possibly corresponds to TRBD1 (5 bases). The V end was cut by 3 bases, the J end by 1 base, with 7 bases between. The CDR3 contains 14 residues. CDR1 and CDR2 (germline): MNHEY, SMNVEV (reference sequence).

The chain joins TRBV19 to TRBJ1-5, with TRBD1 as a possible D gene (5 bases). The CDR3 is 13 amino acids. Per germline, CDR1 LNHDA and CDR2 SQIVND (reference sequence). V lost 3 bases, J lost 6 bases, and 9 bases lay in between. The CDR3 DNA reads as TGTGCCAGTAGTATCAGGGCCGCTCAGCCCCAGCATTTT. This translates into CASSIRAAQPQHF.

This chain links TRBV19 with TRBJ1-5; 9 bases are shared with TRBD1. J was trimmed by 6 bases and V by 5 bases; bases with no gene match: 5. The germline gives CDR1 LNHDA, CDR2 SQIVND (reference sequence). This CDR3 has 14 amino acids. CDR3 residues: CASSADRGGQPQHF. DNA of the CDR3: TGTGCCAGTAGTGCGGACAGGGGTGGTCAGCCCCAGCATTTT.

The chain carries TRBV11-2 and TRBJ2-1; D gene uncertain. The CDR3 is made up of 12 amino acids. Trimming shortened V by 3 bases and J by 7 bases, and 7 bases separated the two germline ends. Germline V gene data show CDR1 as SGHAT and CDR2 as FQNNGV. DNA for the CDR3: TGTGCCAGCAGCTTGACTCGAAATGAGCAGTTCTTC. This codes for CASSLTRNEQFF. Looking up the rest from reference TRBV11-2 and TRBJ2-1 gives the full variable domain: EAGVAQSPRYKIIEKRQSVAFWCNPISGHATLYWYQQILGQGPKLLIQFQNNGVVDDSQLPKDRFSAERLKGVDSTLKIQPAKLEDSAVYLCASSLTRNEQFFGPGTRLTVL.

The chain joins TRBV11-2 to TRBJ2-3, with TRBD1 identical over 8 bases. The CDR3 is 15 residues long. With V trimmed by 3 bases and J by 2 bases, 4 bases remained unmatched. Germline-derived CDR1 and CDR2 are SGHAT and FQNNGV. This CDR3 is CASSFGDRITDTQYF. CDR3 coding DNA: TGTGCCAGCAGCTTTGGGGACAGGATCACAGATACGCAGTATTTT.

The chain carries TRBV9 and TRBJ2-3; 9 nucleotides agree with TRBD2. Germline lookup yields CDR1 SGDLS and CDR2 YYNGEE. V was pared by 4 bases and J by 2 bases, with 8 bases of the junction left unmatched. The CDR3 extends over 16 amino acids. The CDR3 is CASSPRSGRPTDTQYF. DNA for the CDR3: TGTGCCAGCAGCCCCCGTAGCGGGAGACCCACAGATACGCAGTATTTT.

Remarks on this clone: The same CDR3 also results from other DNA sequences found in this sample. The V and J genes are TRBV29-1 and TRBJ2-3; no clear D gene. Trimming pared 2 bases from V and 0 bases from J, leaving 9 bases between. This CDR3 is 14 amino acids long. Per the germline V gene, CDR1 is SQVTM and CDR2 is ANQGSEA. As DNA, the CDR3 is TGCAGCGTTGAATCAGCACAGAGCACAGATACGCAGTATTTT. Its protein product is CSVESAQSTDTQYF.

CDR3 sequence: CASDTASTGELFF. Here the CDR3 DNA reads TGTGCCTCTGATACCGCGAGCACCGGGGAGCTGTTTTTT. This sequence joins TRBV30 and TRBJ2-2; D unresolved. Trimming left V 7 bases short and J 4 bases short, with 13 bases between. This CDR3 is 13 amino acids long. Germline CDR1 and CDR2: GTSNPN and SVGIG (reference sequence).

The chain's CDR3 is CASSQGLFGFTSNTEAFF. The CDR3 DNA reads as TGCGCCAGCAGCCAAGGTCTTTTCGGCTTCACCTCGAACACTGAAGCTTTCTTT. The rearrangement joins TRBV4-1 to TRBJ1-1; no reliable D call. Trimming removed 1 base from V and 1 base from J, with 19 bases in between. This CDR3 is 18 amino acids long. CDR1 and CDR2 from the germline V gene are MGHRA and YSYEKL.

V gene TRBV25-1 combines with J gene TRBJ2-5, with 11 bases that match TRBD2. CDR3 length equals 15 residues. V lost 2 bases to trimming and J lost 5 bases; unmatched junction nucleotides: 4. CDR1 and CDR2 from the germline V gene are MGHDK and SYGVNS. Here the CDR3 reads CASSEPLAGGETQYF. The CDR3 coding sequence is TGTGCCAGCAGTGAACCCTTAGCGGGAGGGGAGACCCAGTACTTC.

DNA for the CDR3: TGTGCCAGCGCTCGGGACGGGCGGTTAGATACGCAGTATTTT. Protein: CASARDGRLDTQYF. The rearrangement links TRBV9 to TRBJ2-3; D tentatively fits TRBD1 or TRBD2 (5 bases each). V lost 7 bases and J lost 5, with 17 bases in between. The CDR3 length is 14 residues. Germline V gives CDR1 SGDLS, CDR2 YYNGEE.

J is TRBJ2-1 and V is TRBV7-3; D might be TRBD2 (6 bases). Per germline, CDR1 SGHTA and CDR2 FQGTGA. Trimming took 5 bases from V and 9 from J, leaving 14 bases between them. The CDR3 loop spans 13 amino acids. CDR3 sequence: CASSGILASEQFF. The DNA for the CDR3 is TGTGCCAGCAGCGGAATACTAGCTAGTGAGCAGTTCTTC.

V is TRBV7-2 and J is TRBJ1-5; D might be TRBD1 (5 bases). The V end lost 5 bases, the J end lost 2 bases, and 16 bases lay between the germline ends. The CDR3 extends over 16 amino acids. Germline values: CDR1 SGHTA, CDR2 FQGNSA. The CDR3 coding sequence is TGTGCCAGCAGCCCACGAGAGGGGACCGGCAATCAGCCCCAGCATTTT. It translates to CASSPREGTGNQPQHF.

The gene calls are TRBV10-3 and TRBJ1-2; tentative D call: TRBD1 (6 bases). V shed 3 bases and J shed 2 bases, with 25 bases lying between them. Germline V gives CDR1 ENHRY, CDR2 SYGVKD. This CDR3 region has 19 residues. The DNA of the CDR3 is TGTGCCATCAGTGACCACACAGGGATCTATACCCTAAAAAACTATGGCTACACCTTC. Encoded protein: CAISDHTGIYTLKNYGYTF.

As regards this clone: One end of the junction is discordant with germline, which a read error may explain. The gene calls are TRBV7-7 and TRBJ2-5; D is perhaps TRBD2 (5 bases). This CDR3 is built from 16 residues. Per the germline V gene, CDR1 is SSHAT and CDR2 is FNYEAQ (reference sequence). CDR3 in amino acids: CASSLGLRDLQETQYF. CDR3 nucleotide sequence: TGTGCTAGCAGCTTAGGTTTGAGGGATCTCCAAGAGACCCAGTACTTC.

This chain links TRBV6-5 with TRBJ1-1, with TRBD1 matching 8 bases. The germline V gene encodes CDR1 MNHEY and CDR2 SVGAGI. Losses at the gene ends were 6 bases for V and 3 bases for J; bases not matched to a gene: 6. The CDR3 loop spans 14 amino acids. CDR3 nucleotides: TGTGCCAGCAGCAACCAGGGGGCTCACACTGAAGCTTTCTTT. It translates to CASSNQGAHTEAFF.

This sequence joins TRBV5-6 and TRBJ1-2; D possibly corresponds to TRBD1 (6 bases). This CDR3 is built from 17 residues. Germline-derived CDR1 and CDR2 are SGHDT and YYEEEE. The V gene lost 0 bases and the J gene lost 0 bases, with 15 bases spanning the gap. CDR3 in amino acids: CASSLGQGFWTNYGYTF. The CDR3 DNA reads TGTGCCAGCAGCTTGGGTCAGGGGTTTTGGACTAACTATGGCTACACCTTC.

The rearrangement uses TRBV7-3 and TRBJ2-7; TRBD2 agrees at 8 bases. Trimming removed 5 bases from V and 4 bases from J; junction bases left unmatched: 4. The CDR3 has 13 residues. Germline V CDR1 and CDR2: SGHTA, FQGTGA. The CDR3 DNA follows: TGTGCCAGCAGCCCGGGACTAGGGTACGAGCAGTACTTC. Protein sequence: CASSPGLGYEQYF.

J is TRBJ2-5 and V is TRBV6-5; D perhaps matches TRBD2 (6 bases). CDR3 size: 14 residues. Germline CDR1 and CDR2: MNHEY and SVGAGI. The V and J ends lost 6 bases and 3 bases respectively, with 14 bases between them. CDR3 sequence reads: CASSSRLVKETQYF. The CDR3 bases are TGTGCCAGCAGCAGCAGACTAGTAAAAGAGACCCAGTACTTC.